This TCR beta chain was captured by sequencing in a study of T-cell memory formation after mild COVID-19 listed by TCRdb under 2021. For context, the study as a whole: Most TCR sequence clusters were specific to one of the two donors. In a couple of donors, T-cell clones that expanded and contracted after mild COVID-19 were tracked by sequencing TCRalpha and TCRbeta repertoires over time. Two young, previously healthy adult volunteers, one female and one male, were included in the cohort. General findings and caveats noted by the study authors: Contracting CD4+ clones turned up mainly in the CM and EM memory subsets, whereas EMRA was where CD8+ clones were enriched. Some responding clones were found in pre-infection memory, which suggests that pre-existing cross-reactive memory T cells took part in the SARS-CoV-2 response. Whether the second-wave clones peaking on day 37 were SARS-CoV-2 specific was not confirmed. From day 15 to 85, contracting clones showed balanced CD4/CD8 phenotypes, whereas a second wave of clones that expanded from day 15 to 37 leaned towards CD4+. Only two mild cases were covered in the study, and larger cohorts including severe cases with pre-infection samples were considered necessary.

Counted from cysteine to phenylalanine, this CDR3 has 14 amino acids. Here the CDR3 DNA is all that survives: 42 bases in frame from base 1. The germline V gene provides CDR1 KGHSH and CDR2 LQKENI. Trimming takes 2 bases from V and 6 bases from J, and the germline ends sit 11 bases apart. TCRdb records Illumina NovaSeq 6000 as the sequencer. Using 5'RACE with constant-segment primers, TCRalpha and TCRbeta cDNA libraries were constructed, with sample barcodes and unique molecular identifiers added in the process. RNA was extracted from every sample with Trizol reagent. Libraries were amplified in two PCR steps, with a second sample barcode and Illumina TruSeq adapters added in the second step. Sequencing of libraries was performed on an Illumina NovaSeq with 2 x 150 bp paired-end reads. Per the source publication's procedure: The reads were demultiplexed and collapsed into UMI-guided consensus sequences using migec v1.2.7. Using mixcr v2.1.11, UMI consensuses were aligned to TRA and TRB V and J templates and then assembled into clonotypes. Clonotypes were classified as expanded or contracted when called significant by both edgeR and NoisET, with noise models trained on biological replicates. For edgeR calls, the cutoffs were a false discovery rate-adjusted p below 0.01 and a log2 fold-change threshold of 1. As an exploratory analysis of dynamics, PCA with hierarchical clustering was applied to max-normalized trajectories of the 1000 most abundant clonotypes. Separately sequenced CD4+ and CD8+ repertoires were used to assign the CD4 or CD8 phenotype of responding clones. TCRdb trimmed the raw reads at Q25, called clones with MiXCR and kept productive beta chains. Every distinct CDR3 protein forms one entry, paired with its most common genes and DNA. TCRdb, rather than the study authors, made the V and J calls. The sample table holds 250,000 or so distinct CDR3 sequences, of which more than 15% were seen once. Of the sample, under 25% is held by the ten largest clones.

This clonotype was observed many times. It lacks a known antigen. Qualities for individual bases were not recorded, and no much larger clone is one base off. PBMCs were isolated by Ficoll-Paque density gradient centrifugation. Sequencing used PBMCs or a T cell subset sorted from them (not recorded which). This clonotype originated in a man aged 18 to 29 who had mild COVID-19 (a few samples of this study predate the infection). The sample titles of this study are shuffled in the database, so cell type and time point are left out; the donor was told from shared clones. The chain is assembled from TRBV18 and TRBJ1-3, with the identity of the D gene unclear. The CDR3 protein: CASSPGPLINTIYF. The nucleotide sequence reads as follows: TGTGCCAGCTCACCAGGTCCCCTTATAAACACCATATATTTT.